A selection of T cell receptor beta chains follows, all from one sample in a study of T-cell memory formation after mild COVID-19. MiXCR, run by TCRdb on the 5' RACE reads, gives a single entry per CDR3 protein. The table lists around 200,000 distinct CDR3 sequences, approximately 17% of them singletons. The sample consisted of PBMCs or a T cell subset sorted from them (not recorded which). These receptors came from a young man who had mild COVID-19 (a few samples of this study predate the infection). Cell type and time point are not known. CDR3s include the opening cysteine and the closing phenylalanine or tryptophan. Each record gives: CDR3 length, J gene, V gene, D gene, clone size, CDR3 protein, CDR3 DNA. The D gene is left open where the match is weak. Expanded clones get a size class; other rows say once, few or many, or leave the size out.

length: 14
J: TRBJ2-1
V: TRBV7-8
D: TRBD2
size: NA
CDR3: CASSLAGGWNEQFF
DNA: TGTGCCAGCAGCTTAGCGGGGGGGTGGAATGAGCAGTTCTTC

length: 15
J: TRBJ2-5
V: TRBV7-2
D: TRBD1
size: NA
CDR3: CASSFGTGRDETQYF
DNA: TGTGCCAGCAGCTTTGGGACAGGGAGGGATGAGACCCAGTACTTC

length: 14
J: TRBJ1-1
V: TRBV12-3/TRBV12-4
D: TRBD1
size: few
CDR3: CASSRQGRSTEAFF
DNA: TGTGCCAGCAGTCGACAGGGCAGGAGCACTGAAGCTTTCTTT

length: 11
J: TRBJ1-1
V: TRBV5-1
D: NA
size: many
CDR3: CANLEADEAFF
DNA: TGCGCCAACCTGGAGGCAGACGAAGCTTTCTTT

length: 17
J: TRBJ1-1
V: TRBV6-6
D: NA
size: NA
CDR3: CASSDTTGTRMNTEAFF
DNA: TGTGCCAGCAGCGATACCACAGGGACGCGAATGAACACTGAAGCTTTCTTT

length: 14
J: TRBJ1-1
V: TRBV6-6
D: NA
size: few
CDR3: CASSYVPLNTEAFF
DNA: TGTGCCAGCAGTTATGTCCCATTGAACACTGAAGCTTTCTTT

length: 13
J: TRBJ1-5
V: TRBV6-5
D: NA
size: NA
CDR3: CASSYSNRQPQHF
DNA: TGTGCCAGCAGTTACTCGAATCGTCAGCCCCAGCATTTT

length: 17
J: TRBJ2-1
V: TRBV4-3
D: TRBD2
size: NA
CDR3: CASSQDARGASYNEQFF
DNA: TGCGCCAGCAGCCAAGACGCGCGGGGGGCCTCCTACAATGAGCAGTTCTTC

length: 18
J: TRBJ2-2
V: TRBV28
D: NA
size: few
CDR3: CASSFPGAKTANTGELFF
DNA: TGTGCCAGCAGTTTCCCTGGGGCGAAGACCGCGAACACCGGGGAGCTGTTTTTT

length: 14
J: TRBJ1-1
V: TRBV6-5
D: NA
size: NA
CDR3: CASSYLGGPTEAFF
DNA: TGTGCCAGCAGTTACCTTGGGGGACCCACTGAAGCTTTCTTT

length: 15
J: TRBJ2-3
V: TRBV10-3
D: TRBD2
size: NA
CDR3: CAISRLAGSTDTQYF
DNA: TGTGCCATCTCACGTTTAGCGGGGAGCACAGATACGCAGTATTTT

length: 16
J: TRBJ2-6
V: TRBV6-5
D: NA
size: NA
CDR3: CASSRGLSPGANVLTF
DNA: TGTGCCAGCAGCAGGGGACTCAGTCCTGGGGCCAACGTCCTGACTTTC

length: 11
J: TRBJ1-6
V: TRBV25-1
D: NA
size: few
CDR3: CASSDPGPLHF
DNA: TGTGCCAGCAGTGATCCGGGACCCCTCCACTTT

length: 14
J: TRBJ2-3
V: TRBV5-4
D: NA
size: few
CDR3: CASSAQASTDTQYF
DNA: TGTGCCAGCAGCGCCCAAGCTAGCACAGATACGCAGTATTTT

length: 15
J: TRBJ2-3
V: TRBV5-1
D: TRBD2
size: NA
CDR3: CASRPGLAGTDTQYF
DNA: TGCGCCAGCAGGCCGGGACTAGCTGGCACAGATACGCAGTATTTT

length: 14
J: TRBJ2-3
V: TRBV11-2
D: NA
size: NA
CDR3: CASSYWDSTDTQYF
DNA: TGTGCCAGCAGCTACTGGGATAGCACAGATACGCAGTATTTT

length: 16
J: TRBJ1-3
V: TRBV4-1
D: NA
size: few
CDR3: CASSQVREGTGNTIYF
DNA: TGCGCCAGCAGCCAAGTCCGGGAGGGTACTGGAAACACCATATATTTT

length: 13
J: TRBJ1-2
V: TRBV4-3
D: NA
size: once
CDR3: CASSQERNRGYTF
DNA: TGCGCCAGCAGCCAAGAACGGAATCGCGGCTACACCTTC

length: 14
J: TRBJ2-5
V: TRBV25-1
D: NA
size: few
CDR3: CASSDALTQETQYF
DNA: TGTGCCAGCAGTGACGCTTTAACACAAGAGACCCAGTACTTC

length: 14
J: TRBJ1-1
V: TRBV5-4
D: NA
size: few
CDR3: CASSPEVGGTEAFF
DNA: TGTGCCAGCAGCCCAGAGGTAGGGGGCACTGAAGCTTTCTTT

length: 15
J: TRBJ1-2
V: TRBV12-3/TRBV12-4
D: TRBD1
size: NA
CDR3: CASSDQGAGNYGYTF
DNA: TGTGCCAGCAGCGACCAGGGGGCGGGTAACTATGGCTACACCTTC

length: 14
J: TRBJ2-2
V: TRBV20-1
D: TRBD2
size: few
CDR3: CSARLAGSTGELFF
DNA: TGCAGTGCTAGACTAGCGGGGAGCACCGGGGAGCTGTTTTTT

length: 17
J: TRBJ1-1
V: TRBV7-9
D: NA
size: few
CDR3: CASSTRPLFQRNTEAFF
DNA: TGTGCCAGCAGCACCCGACCGTTGTTCCAAAGGAACACTGAAGCTTTCTTT

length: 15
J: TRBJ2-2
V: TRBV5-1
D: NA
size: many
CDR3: CASSLAGANTGELFF
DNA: TGCGCCAGCAGCTTGGCAGGGGCAAACACCGGGGAGCTGTTTTTT

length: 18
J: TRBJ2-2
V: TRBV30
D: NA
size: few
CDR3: CAWTQARGQGSNTGELFF
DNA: TGTGCCTGGACTCAAGCCCGAGGTCAGGGTTCGAACACCGGGGAGCTGTTTTTT

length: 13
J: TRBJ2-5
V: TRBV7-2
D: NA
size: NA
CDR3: CASSFNREETQYF
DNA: TGTGCCAGCAGCTTTAACAGGGAAGAGACCCAGTACTTC

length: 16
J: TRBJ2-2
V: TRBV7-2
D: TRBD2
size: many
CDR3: CASLSQAGGETGELFF
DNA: TGTGCCAGCTTGTCCCAGGCGGGGGGTGAAACCGGGGAGCTGTTTTTT

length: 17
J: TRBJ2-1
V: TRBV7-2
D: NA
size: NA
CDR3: CASSLGAGPRRYNEQFF
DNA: TGTGCCAGCAGCTTAGGAGCGGGCCCAAGGAGGTACAATGAGCAGTTCTTC

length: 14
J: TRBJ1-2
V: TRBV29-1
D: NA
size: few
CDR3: CSVEWIGGNYGYTF
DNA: TGCAGCGTTGAGTGGATTGGGGGAAACTATGGCTACACCTTC

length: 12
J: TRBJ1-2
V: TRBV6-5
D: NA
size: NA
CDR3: CASSDPARGYTF
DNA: TGTGCCAGCAGTGACCCGGCCCGAGGCTACACCTTC

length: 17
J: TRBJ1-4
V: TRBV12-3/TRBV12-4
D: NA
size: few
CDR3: CASSLYQGRQTNEKLFF
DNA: TGTGCCAGCAGTTTATATCAGGGAAGGCAGACTAATGAAAAACTGTTTTTT

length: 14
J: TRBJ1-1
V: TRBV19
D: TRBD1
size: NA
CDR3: CASSTSGGFTEAFF
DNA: TGTGCCAGTAGTACCTCAGGGGGCTTCACTGAAGCTTTCTTT

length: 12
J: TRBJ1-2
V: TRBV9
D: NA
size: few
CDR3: CASSVNRGGYTF
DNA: TGTGCCAGCAGCGTTAACAGAGGCGGCTACACCTTC

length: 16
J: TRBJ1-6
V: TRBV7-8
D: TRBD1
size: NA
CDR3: CASRGDRESYNSPLHF
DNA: TGTGCCAGCAGGGGGGACAGGGAGTCCTATAATTCACCCCTCCACTTT

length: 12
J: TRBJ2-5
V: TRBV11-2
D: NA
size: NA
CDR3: CASSWVLETQYF
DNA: TGTGCCAGCAGCTGGGTCCTAGAGACCCAGTACTTC

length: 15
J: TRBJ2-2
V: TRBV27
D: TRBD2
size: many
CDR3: CATGLWQLNTGELFF
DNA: TGTGCCACGGGACTATGGCAGTTGAACACCGGGGAGCTGTTTTTT

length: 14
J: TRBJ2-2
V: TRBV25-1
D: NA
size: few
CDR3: CASSEFVTFGELFF
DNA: TGTGCCAGCAGTGAATTTGTGACATTCGGGGAGCTGTTTTTT

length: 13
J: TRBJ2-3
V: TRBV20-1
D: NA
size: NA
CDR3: CSANGLLSDTQYF
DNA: TGCAGTGCTAATGGACTATTGTCAGATACGCAGTATTTT

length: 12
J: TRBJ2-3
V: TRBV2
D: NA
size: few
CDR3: CASSEGVDTQYF
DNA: TGTGCCAGCAGTGAAGGGGTAGATACGCAGTATTTT

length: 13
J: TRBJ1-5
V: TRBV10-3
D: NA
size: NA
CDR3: CAISGVNDQPQHF
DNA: TGTGCCATCAGTGGAGTGAATGATCAGCCCCAGCATTTT

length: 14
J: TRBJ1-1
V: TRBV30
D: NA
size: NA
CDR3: CAWSQGYVNTEAFF
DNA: TGTGCCTGGAGTCAAGGGTACGTGAACACTGAAGCTTTCTTT

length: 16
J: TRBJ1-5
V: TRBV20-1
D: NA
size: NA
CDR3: CSARSAVSVGGQPQHF
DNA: TGCAGTGCTAGATCGGCGGTTTCCGTGGGCGGTCAGCCCCAGCATTTT

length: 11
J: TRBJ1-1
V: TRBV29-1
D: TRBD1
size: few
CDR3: CSVGDRVGAFF
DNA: TGCAGCGTGGGGGACAGGGTCGGGGCTTTCTTT

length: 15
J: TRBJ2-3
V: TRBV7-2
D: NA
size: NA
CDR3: CASSVVRRRTDTQYF
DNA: TGTGCCAGCAGCGTCGTAAGACGACGCACAGATACGCAGTATTTT

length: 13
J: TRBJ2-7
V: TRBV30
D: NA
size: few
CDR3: CACPGTTNYEQYF
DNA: TGTGCCTGCCCGGGGACAACAAACTACGAGCAGTACTTC

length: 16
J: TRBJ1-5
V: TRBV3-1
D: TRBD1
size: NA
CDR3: CASSQSGTGVFQPQHF
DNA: TGTGCCAGCAGCCAGTCCGGGACAGGGGTTTTTCAGCCCCAGCATTTT

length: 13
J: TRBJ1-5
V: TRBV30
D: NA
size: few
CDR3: CAWSTGWGQPQHF
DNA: TGTGCCTGGAGCACGGGATGGGGTCAGCCCCAGCATTTT

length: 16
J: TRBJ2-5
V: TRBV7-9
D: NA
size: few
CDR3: CASSSSGGGAWETQYF
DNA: TGTGCCAGCAGCTCCTCGGGAGGGGGCGCATGGGAGACCCAGTACTTC

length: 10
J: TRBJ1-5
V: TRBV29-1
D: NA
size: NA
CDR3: CSVGNQPQHF
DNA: TGCAGCGTGGGTAATCAGCCCCAGCATTTT

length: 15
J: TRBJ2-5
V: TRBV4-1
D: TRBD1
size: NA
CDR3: CASSPMGTGVETQYF
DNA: TGCGCCAGCAGCCCAATGGGGACAGGGGTAGAGACCCAGTACTTC

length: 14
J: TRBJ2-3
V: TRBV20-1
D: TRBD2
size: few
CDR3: CSGVAGGTTDTQYF
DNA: TGCAGTGGTGTTGCGGGGGGGACCACAGATACGCAGTATTTT